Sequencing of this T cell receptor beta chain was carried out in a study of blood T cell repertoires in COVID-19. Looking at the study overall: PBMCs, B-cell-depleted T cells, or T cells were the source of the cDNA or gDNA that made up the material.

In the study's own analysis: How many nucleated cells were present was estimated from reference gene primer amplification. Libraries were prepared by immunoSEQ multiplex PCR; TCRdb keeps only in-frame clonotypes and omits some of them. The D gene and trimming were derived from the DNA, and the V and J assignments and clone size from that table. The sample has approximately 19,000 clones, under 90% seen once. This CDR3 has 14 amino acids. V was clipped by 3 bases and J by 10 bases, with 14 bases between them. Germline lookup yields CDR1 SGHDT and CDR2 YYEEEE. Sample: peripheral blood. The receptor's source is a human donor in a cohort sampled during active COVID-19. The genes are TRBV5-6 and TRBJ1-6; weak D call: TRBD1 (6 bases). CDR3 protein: CASSSGRGWSPLHF. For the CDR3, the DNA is TGTGCCAGCAGCTCAGGCAGGGGATGGTCACCCCTCCACTTT.